This T cell receptor (beta chain) was recovered during a study of CD8+CD57+ T cells in acquired aplastic anemia. Study background: Mean yield of DNA from sorted CD4+ and CD8+ cells was 2.5 to 4 ug.

Patients chosen for sequencing had shown CD8+CD57+ cell expansion by flow cytometry. Severe acquired aplastic anemia was present in every patient. At blood sampling, none of the patients had yet received therapy. Study-level findings and limits: Patients and controls shared approximately 30 CD8+ CDR3 sequences, highly expressed in patients.

In regard to this clonotype: The antigen is undetermined.

The CDR3 has 16 residues. The V gene end was trimmed by 3 bases and the J gene end by 4 bases; junction bases not matched to a gene: 9. The germline CDR1 and CDR2 sequences are SNHLY and FYNNEI. The template for TCR beta VDJ and CDR3 sequence profiling was genomic DNA. One entry per CDR3 protein, called by TCRdb with MiXCR from the reads. The sample has a few hundred thousand distinct CDR3 sequences, 56% seen once. Sequencing was performed on sorted CD4+, CD8+, or CD8+CD57+ T cells (not recorded which) from PBMCs. This chain uses TRBV2 with TRBJ1-2; 9 bases map to TRBD1. The clonotype was recovered from a human donor with aplastic anemia. Written as DNA, the CDR3 is TGTGCCAGCAGTGATCCGGGGACAGGGCTTCTCTATGGCTACACCTTC. Protein product: CASSDPGTGLLYGYTF. Complete variable domain (other parts from reference TRBV2 and TRBJ1-2): EPEVTQTPSHQVTQMGQEVILRCVPISNHLYFYWYRQILGQKVEFLVSFYNNEISEKSEIFDDQFSVERPDGSNFTLKIRSTKLEDSAMYFCASSDPGTGLLYGYTFGSGTRLTVV.